The 18 T cell receptor beta chains reported below all come from one sample, sequenced in a study of CXCR3-negative and CXCR3-positive naive CD8 T cells. Study observations and caveats: Relative to CXCR3-negative naive cells, CXCR3-positive naive cells had more hydrophobic TRB CDR3s.

In preparing the TRB cDNA libraries, 5' RACE with UMI labels was used. TCRdb reanalyzed the 5' RACE reads, giving one entry per CDR3 protein sequence and no DNA. This listing includes approximately 90,000 distinct CDR3 sequences. Their cognate antigens are unknown. The sequencing input was naive CXCR3+ CD8+ T cells from blood. Subset specified: CD45RO-CCR7+CD27+CD95- naive CD8+ T cells expressing CXCR3 (TNR3+). The receptors were sampled from a human donor in good health. Some clones in this sample may be carry-over from other donors' samples.

The chain is built from TRBV7-2 and TRBJ2-7. CDR1 is SGHTA, CDR2 FQGNSA, per germline. This CDR3 comprises 12 residues. Here the CDR3 reads CASSYASYEQYF.

The genes are TRBV29-1 and TRBJ2-7; with no DNA, the TCRdb D assignment of TRBD1 cannot be verified. CDR1 SQVTM and CDR2 ANQGSEA come from the germline V gene. The CDR3 has 13 amino acids. The CDR3 sequence: CSVRQPTSYEQYF.

This chain connects TRBV29-1 to TRBJ2-1; lacking DNA, the TRBD2 call made by TCRdb goes unchecked. The germline gives CDR1 SQVTM, CDR2 ANQGSEA. This CDR3 contains 18 residues. CDR3 in amino acids: CSVDPYPQESHRYNEQFF.

CDR3 protein: CASSHATGVGKNIQYF. The V and J genes are TRBV14 and TRBJ2-4; TCRdb's D call of TRBD1 is untestable without DNA. The CDR3 runs to 16 residues. CDR1 is SGHDN, CDR2 FVKESK, per germline.

CDR3 sequence reads: CASSPLVTDLSTDTQYF. The chain is built from TRBV28 and TRBJ2-3; TCRdb indicates TRBD2, and absent DNA this call remains unverified. The CDR3 runs 17 residues. Germline V CDR1 and CDR2: MDHEN, SYDVKM.

The chain combines TRBV5-5 with TRBJ1-6; TCRdb outputs TRBD1, but without DNA this stays unchecked. In germline, CDR1 is SGHKS, CDR2 YYEKEE (reference sequence). CDR3 length: 14 amino acids. The CDR3 is CASSKGTGSSPLHF.

The chain combines TRBV28 with TRBJ2-7. CDR3 size: 13 residues. Germline V gene data show CDR1 as MDHEN and CDR2 as SYDVKM. CDR3 residues: CASSSAQSYEQYF.

The chain joins TRBV28 to TRBJ2-7; the TRBD1 assignment by TCRdb is unverifiable without DNA. The germline V gene encodes CDR1 MDHEN and CDR2 SYDVKM. This CDR3 comprises 13 residues. The CDR3 reads CASRSGGRDEQYF.

The rearrangement links TRBV15 to TRBJ2-7. The length of the CDR3 is 11 residues. Germline values: CDR1 LNHNV, CDR2 YYDKDF (reference sequence). CDR3 loop: CATSREDEQYF.

The chain combines TRBV15 with TRBJ2-7; the TCRdb D gene call, TRBD1, has no DNA to confirm it. Germline CDR1 LNHNV, CDR2 YYDKDF (reference sequence). The CDR3 covers 15 residues. CDR3 amino acids: CATSDGPPSSYEQYF.

This chain joins TRBV4-1 and TRBJ2-5; no DNA is available, so the TRBD1 call from TCRdb remains unchecked. From germline, CDR1 is MGHRA and CDR2 YSYEKL. This CDR3 has 14 amino acids. The CDR3 sequence is CASSQEGRVETQYF.

This chain links TRBV25-1 with TRBJ1-2; TCRdb's D call, TRBD1, is unchecked because there is no DNA. The CDR3 consists of 13 residues. The germline CDR1 and CDR2 sequences are MGHDK and SYGVNS. CDR3 amino acids: CASSAPQGMGYTF.

The chain recombines TRBV12-3 or TRBV12-4 with TRBJ2-1; TCRdb designates TRBD1, a call that cannot be tested without DNA. This CDR3 has 13 residues. CDR3 loop: CASSPGGGNEQFF.

This chain joins TRBV28 and TRBJ2-1; no DNA is available, so the TRBD1 call from TCRdb remains unchecked. This CDR3 is 14 amino acids long. Germline-derived CDR1 and CDR2 are MDHEN and SYDVKM. The CDR3 reads CASSFPRRENEQFF.

The chain joins TRBV2 to TRBJ1-5; without DNA, the TCRdb call of TRBD1 cannot be checked. The CDR3 has 17 amino acids. Germline loops: CDR1 SNHLY, CDR2 FYNNEI. The CDR3 loop reads CASRSGTAIYSNQPQHF.

The chain recombines TRBV28 with TRBJ1-5. CDR3 length: 14 amino acids. CDR1 is MDHEN and CDR2 is SYDVKM in the germline V gene. The CDR3 region is CASSSDALNQPQHF.

The chain couples TRBV28 to TRBJ1-5; the TCRdb D gene call, TRBD1, has no DNA to confirm it. CDR1 MDHEN and CDR2 SYDVKM come from the germline V gene. The CDR3 loop spans 14 amino acids. CDR3 in amino acids: CASSYSRGHQPQHF.

This chain uses TRBV5-1 with TRBJ2-7; the TRBD1 assignment by TCRdb is unverifiable without DNA. Looked up from germline, CDR1 is SGHRS and CDR2 is YFSETQ. The CDR3 loop spans 15 amino acids. The CDR3 loop reads CASSLSWGREAEQYF.